These 29 T cell receptor beta chains were all obtained from the same sample, sequenced in a study of CD8+CD57+ T cells in acquired aplastic anemia. Template material for TCR beta VDJ and CDR3 profiling consisted of genomic DNA. From the reads, TCRdb called clonotypes with MiXCR, one entry per CDR3 protein. The repertoire has 180,000 or so distinct CDR3 sequences, 40% to 55% of them found once; the top ten carry 2.5% to 3.5%. The sample was sorted CD4+, CD8+, or CD8+CD57+ T cells (not recorded which) from PBMCs. The receptors shown here come from a human donor in good health.

In this sample, this clonotype turned up many times. The chain recombines TRBV7-6 with TRBJ1-1; perhaps TRBD1 as D (5 bases). The CDR3 contains 14 residues. Germline-derived CDR1 and CDR2 are SGHVS and FNYEAQ. V was pared by 5 bases and J by 5 bases, with 15 bases between. The CDR3 nucleotides are TGTGCCAGCAGCAAAACCCCCCAGGGAACTGAAGCTTTCTTT. Translation gives CASSKTPQGTEAFF.

The gene calls are TRBV30 and TRBJ1-5, with 8 bases matching TRBD1. This CDR3 has 14 residues. Germline V gives CDR1 GTSNPN, CDR2 SVGIG (reference sequence). The V and J ends lost 3 bases and 2 bases, in that order; junction bases with no gene match: 3. As DNA, the CDR3 is TGTGCCTGGAGCCGGGGACAGGGCAATCAGCCCCAGCATTTT. As protein: CAWSRGQGNQPQHF.

This clonotype has a count of ten or more. The chain has TRBV24-1 and TRBJ1-2; maybe TRBD1 (5 bases). The germline V gene has CDR1 KGHDR and CDR2 SFDVKD. The CDR3 is 15 residues long. Trimming stripped 7 bases from V and 2 bases from J, with 16 bases between. CDR3 bases: TGTGCCACCAGCTCAGGGATCCCCTCCAACTATGGCTACACCTTC. Its protein is CATSSGIPSNYGYTF.

The count of this clonotype is one. The CDR3 region has the DNA TGTGCCAGCTCACAGGGGACCGCACTCTCTGGAAACACCATATATTTT. It translates to CASSQGTALSGNTIYF. The chain couples TRBV9 to TRBJ1-3; 7 bases are shared with TRBD1. The CDR3 spans 16 residues. CDR1 is SGDLS and CDR2 is YYNGEE in the germline V gene. V was pared by 7 bases and J by 0 bases, with 10 bases of the junction left unmatched.

In its sample, this clonotype was seen many times. This chain joins TRBV19 and TRBJ2-1; 7 bases map to TRBD2. Germline V lookup: CDR1 LNHDA, CDR2 SQIVND (reference sequence). The CDR3 totals 15 residues. V lost 9 bases, J lost 10 bases, and 18 bases stayed unmatched. CDR3 sequence (DNA): TGTGCCAGCAAATTTGGGCAGGGAGGGACGTGGGAGCAGTTCTTC. Translated: CASKFGQGGTWEQFF.

The CDR3, as DNA: TGCAGCGTTGAAAAGTTGGCAGGGGGAAGTAAGCAGTACTTC. This sequence encodes CSVEKLAGGSKQYF. This chain uses TRBV29-1 with TRBJ2-7; 7 positions agree with TRBD1. Looked up from germline, CDR1 is SQVTM and CDR2 is ANQGSEA. This CDR3 is 14 amino acids long. Unmatched junction bases numbered 12, after V lost 2 bases and J lost 8 bases.

This clonotype appeared many times. This rearrangement joins TRBV7-9 to TRBJ2-6; 7 bases fit TRBD1. Germline V CDR1 and CDR2: SEHNR, FQNEAQ (reference sequence). CDR3 size: 12 residues. The ends lost 4 bases at V and 16 bases at J; junction bases unmatched: 7. The CDR3 loop reads CASSSNRGPLTF. CDR3 bases: TGTGCCAGCAGCTCCAACAGGGGCCCTCTGACTTTC.

This clonotype was found many times. The chain is built from TRBV5-1 and TRBJ2-5, with D possibly TRBD2 on 5 matching bases. CDR3 length equals 13 residues. Germline values: CDR1 SGHRS, CDR2 YFSETQ. V was trimmed by 0 bases and J by 3 bases, leaving 6 bases between them. The CDR3 sequence is CASSLVGKETQYF. The DNA for the CDR3 is TGCGCCAGCAGCTTGGTCGGGAAAGAGACCCAGTACTTC.

The genes are TRBV7-9 and TRBJ1-2; a weak D match, TRBD1 (6 bases). V was clipped by 5 bases and J by 4 bases, with 11 bases between them. This CDR3 spans 13 amino acids. Germline CDR1 SEHNR, CDR2 FQNEAQ (reference sequence). For the CDR3, the DNA is TGTGCCAGCAGCCCCAGGACAGCCTATGGCTACACCTTC. It codes for CASSPRTAYGYTF.

V gene TRBV5-4 combines with J gene TRBJ1-3; 7 positions match TRBD1. This CDR3 region has 15 residues. The V gene's germline CDR1 is SGHNT and CDR2 YYREEE (reference sequence). V lost 3 bases, J lost 2 bases, and 5 bases stayed unmatched. CDR3 bases: TGTGCCAGCAGCTACGGTACAGGGGCTGGAAACACCATATATTTT. It yields the protein CASSYGTGAGNTIYF.

This clonotype was found many times. Written as DNA, the CDR3 is TGCGCCAGCAGCCAAGAGTGGCAGGGCATCCCAGAGACCCAGTACTTC. Protein sequence: CASSQEWQGIPETQYF. The chain recombines TRBV4-3 with TRBJ2-5; D possibly corresponds to TRBD1 (5 bases). The CDR3 contains 16 residues. Trimming pared 0 bases from V and 4 bases from J, leaving 15 bases between. Germline CDR1 reads LGHNA; CDR2 reads YSLEER.

This clonotype was counted a few times. The chain's CDR3 is CASSLNRVEQYF. The CDR3 DNA reads TGTGCCAGCAGTTTAAACAGGGTCGAGCAGTACTTC. The V call is TRBV7-9, the J call TRBJ2-7; TRBD1 is a possible D gene (6 bases). The CDR3 extends over 12 amino acids. The V end lost 6 bases, the J end lost 6 bases, and 12 bases lay between the germline ends. The germline CDR1 and CDR2 sequences are SEHNR and FQNEAQ (reference sequence).

The J gene is TRBJ1-6, the V gene TRBV7-2; D unclear. CDR3 length: 15 residues. The germline V and J ends were trimmed by 2 bases and 8 bases, with 13 bases remaining between them. Germline values: CDR1 SGHTA, CDR2 FQGNSA. The CDR3 is CASSLKGSRDSPLHF. CDR3 coding DNA: TGTGCCAGCAGCTTAAAAGGCAGTAGGGATTCACCCCTCCACTTT. The whole variable domain, remainder taken from reference TRBV7-2 and TRBJ1-6, is GAGVSQSPSNKVTEKGKDVELRCDPISGHTALYWYRQSLGQGLEFLIYFQGNSAPDKSGLPSDRFSAERTGGSVSTLTIQRTQQEDSAVYLCASSLKGSRDSPLHFGNGTRLTVT.

The count of this clonotype is one. Being one base from a much bigger clone, this may be a read error. The J gene is TRBJ2-2, the V gene TRBV6-4; D could derive from TRBD1 or TRBD2 (5 bases each). Between the trimmed V and J ends, which lost 8 bases and 6 bases, there was a span of 19 bases. CDR3 size: 15 residues. The V gene's germline CDR1 is MRHNA and CDR2 SNTAGT. DNA of the CDR3: TGTGCCAGCTTCGAGGGGTGCGAGGTCGCCGGGGAGCTGTTTTTT. Its protein product is CASFEGCEVAGELFF.

The chain is built from TRBV24-1 and TRBJ1-1, with TRBD1 matching over 7 bases. The CDR3 has 13 residues. The V segment lost 3 bases and the J segment 7 bases; nucleotides outside the gene matches: 4. Germline V lookup: CDR1 KGHDR, CDR2 SFDVKD. CDR3 sequence: CATSDPGTDEAFF. In DNA, the CDR3 is TGTGCCACCAGTGATCCGGGGACAGATGAAGCTTTCTTT.

Regarding this clonotype: With a much larger clone just one base away, this may be a read error. Because the CDR3 is missing its conserved closing phenylalanine or tryptophan, this is likely a read error. The chain joins TRBV12-3 or TRBV12-4 to TRBJ1-2; D is unresolved. This CDR3 is built from 14 residues. The V end lost 2 bases, the J end lost 0 bases, and 7 bases lay between the germline ends. DNA for the CDR3: TGTGCCAGCAGTTTATCCGGAACTAACTATGGCTACACCCTC. Translated: CASSLSGTNYGYTL.

The table lists this clonotype with many counts. This chain joins TRBV11-1 and TRBJ2-1, with D tentatively TRBD2 (7 bases). This CDR3 region has 15 residues. The V end lost 6 bases, the J end lost 2 bases, and 14 bases lay between the germline ends. Germline V gene sequence: CDR1 SGHAT, CDR2 FQDESV (reference sequence). The CDR3 region has the DNA TGTGCCAGCAGGCAAGCGGGACAAACCTACAATGAGCAGTTCTTC. Translating it yields CASRQAGQTYNEQFF.

This clonotype has just a few counts. This chain links TRBV15 with TRBJ2-1; D call uncertain. Trimming shortened V by 2 bases and J by 9 bases, and 8 bases separated the two germline ends. The CDR3 has 12 amino acids. The germline CDR1 and CDR2 sequences are LNHNV and YYDKDF (reference sequence). CDR3 loop: CATSRRWGEQFF. The CDR3 coding sequence is TGTGCCACCAGCAGAAGGTGGGGTGAGCAGTTCTTC.

The chain recombines TRBV5-1 with TRBJ2-7, with a possible D match to TRBD2 (7 bases). V lost 0 bases and J 3 bases, leaving 13 bases between the germline ends. The CDR3 is 15 amino acids. CDR1 and CDR2 from the germline V gene are SGHRS and YFSETQ. The CDR3 bases are TGCGCCAGCAGCTTGGCGGGGGGCCCCAACTACGAGCAGTACTTC. This codes for CASSLAGGPNYEQYF.

Ten or more counts support this clonotype. This sequence joins TRBV6-2 or TRBV6-3 and TRBJ2-5; no clear D. The CDR3 covers 15 residues. Trimming took 2 bases from V and 4 from J, leaving 14 bases between them. CDR1 and CDR2 from the germline V gene are MNHEY and SVGEGT. The CDR3 is CASSYVGSQGETQYF. The CDR3 nucleotides read TGTGCCAGCAGTTACGTTGGTAGCCAAGGAGAGACCCAGTACTTC.

This chain uses TRBV20-1 with TRBJ2-1; 9 bases line up with TRBD2. Germline loops: CDR1 DFQATT, CDR2 SNEGSKA (reference sequence). Losses at the gene ends were 1 base for V and 5 bases for J; bases not matched to a gene: 3. The CDR3 has 14 residues. CDR3 bases: TGCAGTGCTAGAGTGGCGGGAGGGGACAATGAGCAGTTCTTC. It translates to CSARVAGGDNEQFF.

This clonotype was seen at least ten times. The rearrangement links TRBV11-2 to TRBJ2-5; TRBD1 is a possible D gene (6 bases). The CDR3 runs 15 residues. Germline V gives CDR1 SGHAT, CDR2 FQNNGV. V was pared by 1 base and J by 5 bases, with 14 bases between. CDR3 sequence reads: CASSLGGQSWETQYF. The CDR3 coding sequence is TGTGCCAGCAGCTTAGGGGGGCAGTCATGGGAGACCCAGTACTTC.

The chain joins TRBV19 to TRBJ1-2, with D unresolved. The CDR3 has 13 residues. With 5 bases removed from V and 4 bases from J, the gap between germline ends came to 11 bases. From germline, CDR1 is LNHDA and CDR2 SQIVND (reference sequence). CDR3 sequence: CASSLQSFYGYTF. CDR3 nucleotide sequence: TGTGCCAGTAGTTTACAAAGCTTCTATGGCTACACCTTC. Full variable domain (outside the CDR3, taken from reference TRBV19 and TRBJ1-2): DGGITQSPKYLFRKEGQNVTLSCEQNLNHDAMYWYRQDPGQGLRLIYYSQIVNDFQKGDIAEGYSVSREKKESFPLTVTSAQKNPTAFYLCASSLQSFYGYTFGSGTRLTVV.

As concerns this clonotype: In this CDR3 the conserved last residue, phenylalanine or tryptophan, is missing, so a read error is likely. The gene calls are TRBV29-1 and TRBJ2-6; D is perhaps TRBD1 (5 bases). Germline assignment: CDR1 SQVTM and CDR2 ANQGSEA. The CDR3 loop spans 14 amino acids. V lost 6 bases, J lost 3 bases, and 12 bases lay in between. The DNA of the CDR3 is TGCAGCGTCCCAGGGCTGGGTGGGGCCAACGTCCTGACTTCC. As protein: CSVPGLGGANVLTS.

In this sample, this clonotype turned up many times. The rearrangement joins TRBV29-1 to TRBJ2-3; perhaps TRBD2 as D (6 bases). V dropped 4 bases and J dropped 4 bases, with 9 bases sitting between them. Germline CDR1 reads SQVTM; CDR2 reads ANQGSEA. The CDR3 has 12 residues. CDR3 loop: CSVAPSADTQYF. CDR3 nucleotide sequence: TGCAGCGTTGCTCCTAGCGCAGATACGCAGTATTTT.

This clonotype was picked up many times. V is TRBV11-2 and J is TRBJ2-4; D is possibly TRBD1 (5 bases). Germline CDR1 and CDR2: SGHAT and FQNNGV. Trimming removed 0 bases from V and 0 bases from J, with 9 bases in between. The CDR3 has 16 amino acids. CDR3: CASSLETVLAKNIQYF. The CDR3 nucleotides are TGTGCCAGCAGCTTAGAGACAGTACTAGCCAAAAACATTCAGTACTTC.

This clonotype is a singleton in its sample. A clone one base away is much larger, so this may be a read error. The chain combines TRBV6-2 or TRBV6-3 with TRBJ2-6, with TRBD1 as a possible D gene (5 bases). From germline, CDR1 is MNHEY and CDR2 SVGEGT. The CDR3 totals 15 residues. The CDR3 protein is CASSYFRSGANVLAF. Here the CDR3 DNA reads TGTGCCAGCAGTTACTTCCGGTCTGGGGCCAACGTCCTGGCTTTC.

This clonotype has more than one count but fewer than ten. This sequence joins TRBV6-2 or TRBV6-3 and TRBJ2-3; possible D gene TRBD2, 6 bases. CDR1 MNHEY and CDR2 SVGEGT come from the germline V gene. The CDR3 loop spans 14 amino acids. Trimming left V 2 bases short and J 4 bases short, with 10 bases between. The chain's CDR3 is CASSYRRDSDTQYF. Here the CDR3 DNA reads TGTGCCAGCAGTTACCGGCGGGATTCAGATACGCAGTATTTT.

This clonotype showed up many times. This chain uses TRBV6-7 with TRBJ1-6, with D hard to call. TRBV6-7 is flagged as an ORF with uncertain function. V lost 5 bases and J lost 9, with 20 bases in between. The CDR3 covers 16 residues. The CDR3 sequence: CASSQDRISDCSPLHF. The CDR3 DNA sequence: TGTGCCAGCAGTCAGGACCGCATCTCCGATTGTTCACCCCTCCACTTT.